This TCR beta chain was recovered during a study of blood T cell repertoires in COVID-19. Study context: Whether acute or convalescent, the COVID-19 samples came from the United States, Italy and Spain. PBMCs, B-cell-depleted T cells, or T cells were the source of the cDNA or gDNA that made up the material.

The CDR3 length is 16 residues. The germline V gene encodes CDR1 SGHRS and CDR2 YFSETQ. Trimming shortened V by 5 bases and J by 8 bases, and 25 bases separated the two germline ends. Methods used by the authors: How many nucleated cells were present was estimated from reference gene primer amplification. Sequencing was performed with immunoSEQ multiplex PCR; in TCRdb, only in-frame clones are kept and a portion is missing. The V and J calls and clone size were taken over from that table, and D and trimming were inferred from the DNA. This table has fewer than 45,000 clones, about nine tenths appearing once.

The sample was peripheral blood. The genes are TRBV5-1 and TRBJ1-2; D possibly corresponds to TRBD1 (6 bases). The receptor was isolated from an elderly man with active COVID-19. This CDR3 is CASRTESTGTRGGYTF. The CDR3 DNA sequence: TGCGCCAGCAGGACCGAATCTACAGGGACCCGAGGGGGCTACACCTTC.